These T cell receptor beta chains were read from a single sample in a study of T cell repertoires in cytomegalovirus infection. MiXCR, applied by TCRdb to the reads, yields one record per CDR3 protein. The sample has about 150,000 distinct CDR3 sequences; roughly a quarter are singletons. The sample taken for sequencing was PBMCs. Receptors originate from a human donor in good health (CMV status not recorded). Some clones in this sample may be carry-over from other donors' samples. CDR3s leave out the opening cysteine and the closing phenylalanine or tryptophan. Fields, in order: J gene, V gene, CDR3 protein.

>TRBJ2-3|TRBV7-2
ASSSHLTDTQY
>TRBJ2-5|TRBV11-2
ASSLGQHQETQY
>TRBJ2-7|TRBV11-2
ASSLPDLQGHDQY
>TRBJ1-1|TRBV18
ASSPSRGTNTEAF
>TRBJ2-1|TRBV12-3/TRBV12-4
ASSPGEPPYNEQF
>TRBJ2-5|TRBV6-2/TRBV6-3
ASRAQRHQETQY
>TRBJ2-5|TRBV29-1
SVDRGSETQY
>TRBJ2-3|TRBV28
ASSLSPRTDTQY
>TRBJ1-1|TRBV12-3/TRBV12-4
ASSTPTGGIPEAF
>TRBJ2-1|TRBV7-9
ASSSNIEGSYNEQF